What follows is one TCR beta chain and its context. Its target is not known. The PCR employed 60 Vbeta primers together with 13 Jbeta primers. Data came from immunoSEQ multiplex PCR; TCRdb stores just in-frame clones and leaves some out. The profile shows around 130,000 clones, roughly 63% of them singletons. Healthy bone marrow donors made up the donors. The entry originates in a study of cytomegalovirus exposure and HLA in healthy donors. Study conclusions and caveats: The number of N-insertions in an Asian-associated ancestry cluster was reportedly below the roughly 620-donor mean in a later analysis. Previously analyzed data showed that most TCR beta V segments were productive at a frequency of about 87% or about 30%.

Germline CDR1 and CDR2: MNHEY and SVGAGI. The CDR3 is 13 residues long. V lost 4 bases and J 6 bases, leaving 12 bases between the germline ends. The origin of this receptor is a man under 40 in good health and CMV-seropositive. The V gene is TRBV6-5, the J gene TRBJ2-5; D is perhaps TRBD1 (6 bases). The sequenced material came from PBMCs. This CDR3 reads CASSLYRAKTQYF. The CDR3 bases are TGTGCCAGCAGTTTGTACAGGGCTAAGACCCAGTACTTC.